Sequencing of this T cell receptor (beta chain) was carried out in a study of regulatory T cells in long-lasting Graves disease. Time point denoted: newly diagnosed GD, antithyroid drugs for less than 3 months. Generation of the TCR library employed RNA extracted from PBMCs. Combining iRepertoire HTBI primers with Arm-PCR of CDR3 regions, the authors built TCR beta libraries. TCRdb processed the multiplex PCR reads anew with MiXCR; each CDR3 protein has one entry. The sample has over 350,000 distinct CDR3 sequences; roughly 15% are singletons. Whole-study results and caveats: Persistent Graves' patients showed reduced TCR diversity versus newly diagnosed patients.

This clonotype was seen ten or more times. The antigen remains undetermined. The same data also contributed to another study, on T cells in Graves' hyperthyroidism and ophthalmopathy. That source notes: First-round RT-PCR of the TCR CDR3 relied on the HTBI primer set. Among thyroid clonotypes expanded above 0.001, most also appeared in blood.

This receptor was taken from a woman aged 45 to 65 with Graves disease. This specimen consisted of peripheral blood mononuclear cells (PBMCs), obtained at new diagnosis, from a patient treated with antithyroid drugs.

Here the CDR3 reads CASSSSGSSGEQFF. CDR3 DNA: TGTGCCAGCAGCTCAAGCGGGAGTAGTGGGGAGCAGTTCTTC. The genes are TRBV7-8 and TRBJ2-5; the match to TRBD2 covers 8 bases. Matching the DNA end better, TRBJ2-1 makes the J call doubtful. Germline V gene sequence: CDR1 SGHVS, CDR2 FQNEAQ. This CDR3 has 14 amino acids.